A single sample is the source of the 27 T cell receptor beta chains below, sequenced in a study of cytomegalovirus exposure and HLA in healthy donors (dated by TCRdb to between 2016 and 2019). Libraries were built with the immunoSEQ multiplex PCR assay. The multiplex PCR relied on a mix of 60 forward primers for TCR Vbeta segments and 13 reverse primers for TCR Jbeta segments. This is the immuneACCESS table as TCRdb keeps it, with only in-frame sequences that have V and J called. A part of the clones is gone; compared with another copy, unresolved V genes explain less than half, and the rest is unexplained. This sample is represented by about 150,000 clones; approximately 84% of them were singletons. The top ten clones comprise 4.5% to 5.5% of the sample. The sample was PBMCs. All receptors come from a girl aged 10 to 17 in good health and CMV-seropositive.

This chain uses TRBV7-3 with TRBJ2-1; 8 nucleotides line up with TRBD2. The V gene's germline CDR1 is SGHTA and CDR2 FQGTGA. The CDR3 loop spans 12 amino acids. With 4 bases clipped from V and 9 bases from J, the junction kept 2 bases outside the gene matches. The CDR3 nucleotides read TGTGCCAGCAGCTATAGCGGGGCTGAGCAGTTCTTC. Amino acid sequence: CASSYSGAEQFF. The variable domain in full, completed from reference TRBV7-3 and TRBJ2-1, reads GAGVSQTPSNKVTEKGKYVELRCDPISGHTALYWYRQSLGQGPEFLIYFQGTGAADDSGLPNDRFFAVRPEGSVSTLKIQRTERGDSAVYLCASSYSGAEQFFGPGTRLTVL.

This chain uses TRBV27 with TRBJ2-3; D is unresolved. The CDR3 runs to 13 residues. V gave up 3 bases and J gave up 1 base, with 5 bases separating them. The germline gives CDR1 MNHEY, CDR2 SMNVEV (reference sequence). The CDR3 coding sequence is TGTGCCAGCAGTTTCGGAGGCACAGATACGCAGTATTTT. Its protein product is CASSFGGTDTQYF.

This clone was picked up a small number of times. The chain links TRBV21-1 to TRBJ1-5. TRBV21-1 constitutes a pseudogene. CDR3 length: 15 amino acids. The CDR3: CASTRRGEFYQPQHF. The CDR3 DNA sequence: TGTGCCAGTACTAGGAGGGGTGAGTTTTATCAGCCCCAGCATTTT.

This sequence joins TRBV9 and TRBJ2-5, with 9 bases aligning to TRBD2. Germline V gene sequence: CDR1 SGDLS, CDR2 YYNGEE. The CDR3 is 16 residues long. J lost 3 bases, V lost 3 bases, and 9 bases had no gene match. The DNA of the CDR3 is TGTGCCAGCAGCGCCGAGGGCGGGGGGGCGGAAGAGACCCAGTACTTC. This gives the protein CASSAEGGGAEETQYF.

This chain joins TRBV13 and TRBJ1-1; TRBD1 matches 11 bases. The trim removed 5 bases at V and 10 bases at J, leaving 6 bases unmatched. Germline CDR1 is PRHDT and CDR2 is FYEKMQ (reference sequence). This CDR3 has 13 amino acids. The CDR3 loop reads CASSPDRGLGAFF. CDR3 nucleotide sequence: TGTGCCAGCAGCCCGGACAGGGGGCTGGGAGCTTTCTTT.

V gene TRBV6-6 combines with J gene TRBJ2-3; possible D gene TRBD2, 6 bases. Germline assignment: CDR1 MNHNY and CDR2 SVGAGI (reference sequence). The CDR3 is 12 residues long. The germline V and J ends were trimmed by 2 bases and 9 bases, with 9 bases remaining between them. DNA of the CDR3: TGTGCCAGCAGTTACAACGGGGGAACGCAGTATTTT. Amino acids: CASSYNGGTQYF.

The J gene is TRBJ2-7, the V gene TRBV11-3, with D unclear. The CDR3 covers 12 residues. V was clipped by 3 bases and J by 1 base, with 4 bases between them. Germline V gene data show CDR1 as SGHNT and CDR2 as YENEEA. CDR3 DNA: TGTGCCAGCAGCTTTCTGTCCTACGAGCAGTACTTC. This encodes CASSFLSYEQYF. Complete variable domain (other parts from reference TRBV11-3 and TRBJ2-7): EAGVVQSPRYKIIEKKQPVAFWCNPISGHNTLYWYLQNLGQGPELLIRYENEEAVDDSQLPKDRFSAERLKGVDSTLKIQPAELGDSAVYLCASSFLSYEQYFGPGTRLTVT.

In this sample, this clone turned up a few times. This chain connects TRBV18 to TRBJ2-3; 8 bases agree with TRBD1. The CDR3 sequence is 14 residues long. Trimming removed 3 bases from V and 5 bases from J; junction bases left unmatched: 4. In germline, CDR1 is KGHSH, CDR2 LQKENI. The CDR3 DNA is TGTGCCAGCTCACCGGGCAGGGGGCTAGATACGCAGTATTTT. Residues: CASSPGRGLDTQYF. Drawing the rest from reference TRBV18 and TRBJ2-3, the complete variable domain is NAGVMQNPRHLVRRRGQEARLRCSPMKGHSHVYWYRQLPEEGLKFMVYLQKENIIDESGMPKERFSAEFPKEGPSILRIQQVVRGDSAAYFCASSPGRGLDTQYFGPGTRLTVL.

This clone was seen only once. This chain links TRBV7-2 with TRBJ1-1; the D is unclear. This CDR3 has 13 amino acids. Trimming stripped 2 bases from V and 1 base from J, with 5 bases between. Germline V CDR1 and CDR2: SGHTA, FQGNSA. DNA of the CDR3: TGTGCCAGCAGCTTAACAGAGAACACTGAAGCTTTCTTT. It encodes CASSLTENTEAFF.

This clone has only one observation. The rearrangement links TRBV4-1 to TRBJ1-6; D may be TRBD1 (5 bases). CDR3 length: 16 amino acids. The V and J ends lost 0 bases and 0 bases respectively, with 6 bases between them. Germline CDR1 is MGHRA and CDR2 is YSYEKL. CDR3 sequence reads: CASSQDRDSYNSPLHF. The CDR3 bases are TGCGCCAGCAGCCAAGACAGGGACTCCTATAATTCACCCCTCCACTTT.

V is TRBV5-1 and J is TRBJ2-3; D not resolved. The CDR3 length is 13 residues. Between the trimmed V and J ends, which lost 0 bases and 2 bases, there was a span of 4 bases. Per the germline V gene, CDR1 is SGHRS and CDR2 is YFSETQ. The DNA for the CDR3 is TGCGCCAGCAGCTTGGATCACACAGATACGCAGTATTTT. Translation: CASSLDHTDTQYF.

For this clone: One end of the junction fails to match germline, which may point to a read error. V gene TRBV5-4 combines with J gene TRBJ1-2; 9 bases align to TRBD1. The CDR3 covers 14 residues. Germline V gene sequence: CDR1 SGHNT, CDR2 YYREEE (reference sequence). In nucleotides, the CDR3 is TGTGCCAGCAGCTGGGACAGGGAGAACTATAGCTACACCTTC. Amino acids: CASSWDRENYSYTF.

J is TRBJ2-1 and V is TRBV6-5; perhaps TRBD2 as D (5 bases). CDR3 size: 14 residues. Germline V CDR1 and CDR2: MNHEY, SVGAGI. The germline V and J ends were trimmed by 5 bases and 12 bases, with 20 bases remaining between them. The CDR3 reads CASSLLPTGVGQFF. CDR3 coding DNA: TGTGCCAGCAGTCTCCTTCCTACCGGGGTTGGGCAGTTCTTC.

CDR3 nucleotide sequence: TGTGCCAGCAGACCCGGACAGATCTTAGGGTACGAGCAGTACTTC. The encoded protein is CASRPGQILGYEQYF. The V and J genes are TRBV2 and TRBJ2-7; a weak D match, TRBD1 (6 bases). Germline V gene data show CDR1 as SNHLY and CDR2 as FYNNEI. The CDR3 has 15 residues. Trimming removed 6 bases at V and 4 bases at J, with 19 bases between.

This chain joins TRBV4-2 and TRBJ2-2; D is perhaps TRBD2 (7 bases). Between the trimmed V and J ends, which lost 0 bases and 4 bases, there was a span of 21 bases. Germline CDR1 reads LGHNA; CDR2 reads YNFKEQ. The CDR3 contains 19 residues. CDR3 nucleotide sequence: TGTGCCAGCAGCCAAGATGGGGAGGGGGGGGCCGGTGTCACCGGGGAGCTGTTTTTT. It translates to CASSQDGEGGAGVTGELFF.

The chain employs TRBV5-1 and TRBJ1-1; tentative D call: TRBD1 (5 bases). V was cut by 0 bases and J by 5 bases, with 8 bases left in between. The CDR3 covers 13 residues. Germline values: CDR1 SGHRS, CDR2 YFSETQ. CDR3: CASSLASGTEAFF. In nucleotides, the CDR3 is TGCGCCAGCAGCTTGGCCTCAGGGACTGAAGCTTTCTTT.

This clone is a singleton in its sample. The chain carries TRBV15 and TRBJ2-5; D unresolved. This CDR3 is 15 amino acids long. Trimming stripped 4 bases from V and 4 bases from J, with 16 bases between. Germline CDR1 reads LNHNV; CDR2 reads YYDKDF (reference sequence). CDR3 nucleotide sequence: TGTGCCACCAGCATCTACTCACAGAAGAGAGAGACCCAGTACTTC. Translating it yields CATSIYSQKRETQYF.

As DNA, the CDR3 is TGTGCCAGCACCGCTGACAGGGGGCTAACTTTCTCCTACAATGAGCAGTTCTTC. It codes for CASTADRGLTFSYNEQFF. The chain links TRBV11-1 to TRBJ2-1, with 10 bases that match TRBD1. CDR3 length: 18 amino acids. Germline trimming cut 7 bases from V and 0 bases from J; bases unmatched to any gene: 12. Germline values: CDR1 SGHAT, CDR2 FQDESV (reference sequence).

The chain is built from TRBV28 and TRBJ1-1; TRBD1 matches 7 bases. V lost 5 bases to trimming and J lost 3 bases; unmatched junction nucleotides: 12. The V gene's germline CDR1 is MDHEN and CDR2 SYDVKM. The CDR3 loop spans 16 amino acids. The CDR3 sequence: CASSNPGTVFDTEAFF. In nucleotides, the CDR3 is TGTGCCAGCAGTAATCCCGGGACAGTTTTCGACACTGAAGCTTTCTTT.

This chain connects TRBV12-5 to TRBJ2-2; D call uncertain. V was shortened by 8 bases and J by 6 bases, with 7 bases between the two germline ends. Germline lookup yields CDR1 LGHNT and CDR2 FRNRAP. There are 11 residues in the CDR3. CDR3 sequence reads: CASTRAGELFF. The CDR3 bases are TGTGCTAGTACCCGGGCCGGGGAGCTGTTTTTT.

The J gene is TRBJ2-1, the V gene TRBV7-3; D is unclear. The V gene lost 4 bases and the J gene lost 4 bases, with 11 bases spanning the gap. The CDR3 has 14 amino acids. In germline, CDR1 is SGHTA, CDR2 FQGTGA. Here the CDR3 reads CASSSSPRYNEQFF. CDR3 bases: TGTGCCAGCAGCTCCTCCCCGAGGTACAATGAGCAGTTCTTC.

In DNA form, the CDR3 reads TGCGCCAGCAGCTTGTCTAGCGGGGGAGCTCTAGGGGAGCAGTACTTC. It translates to CASSLSSGGALGEQYF. The chain recombines TRBV5-1 with TRBJ2-7, with TRBD2 matching over 10 bases. Trimming cost V 1 base and J 7 bases; bases outside gene matches: 11. Germline-derived CDR1 and CDR2 are SGHRS and YFSETQ. The CDR3 runs to 16 residues.

The chain carries TRBV7-9 and TRBJ1-1; no clear D. This CDR3 spans 15 amino acids. Trimming shortened V by 5 bases and J by 0 bases, and 13 bases separated the two germline ends. Germline V gene sequence: CDR1 SEHNR, CDR2 FQNEAQ (reference sequence). The CDR3 DNA reads TGTGCCAGCAGCAAATCGGGTTTGATGAACACTGAAGCTTTCTTT. Protein sequence: CASSKSGLMNTEAFF.

This sequence joins TRBV9 and TRBJ1-6; D is unresolved. Trimming removed 2 bases at V and 7 bases at J, with 7 bases between. Per the germline V gene, CDR1 is SGDLS and CDR2 is YYNGEE. The CDR3 loop spans 13 amino acids. The CDR3 DNA follows: TGTGCCAGCAGCGTCGAGGTAAATTCACCCCTCCACTTT. Its protein product is CASSVEVNSPLHF.

This clone occurred once. The rearrangement joins TRBV6-1 to TRBJ1-2; no reliable D call. Germline V gene data show CDR1 as MNHNS and CDR2 as SASEGT. The V end lost 6 bases, the J end lost 8 bases, and 10 bases lay between the germline ends. CDR3 length: 11 residues. CDR3 sequence: CASSPPRGYTF. CDR3 coding DNA: TGTGCCAGCAGCCCCCCTAGGGGCTACACCTTC.

The CDR3 region is CASSLSHRDRGHTEAFF. As DNA, the CDR3 is TGTGCCAGCAGTTTGTCCCACCGGGACAGGGGGCACACTGAAGCTTTCTTT. The gene calls are TRBV27 and TRBJ1-1; TRBD1 matches 12 bases. The germline V gene encodes CDR1 MNHEY and CDR2 SMNVEV (reference sequence). V gave up 3 bases and J gave up 3 bases; unmatched junction bases: 8. The CDR3 has 17 residues.

Points on this clone: Compared with germline, one end of the junction differs, possibly owing to a read error. V gene TRBV7-7 combines with J gene TRBJ1-6, with D tentatively TRBD1 (6 bases). CDR1 and CDR2 from the germline V gene are SSHAT and FNYEAQ (reference sequence). This CDR3 is 16 amino acids long. CDR3 coding DNA: TGTGCTAGCAGCTCGACCGGGGACACAGAACCTTCACCCCTCCACTTT. Translating it yields CASSSTGDTEPSPLHF. Using reference TRBV7-7 and TRBJ1-6 for the parts outside the CDR3, the full variable domain is GAGVSQSPRYKVTKRGQDVTLRCDPISSHATLYWYQQALGQGPEFLTYFNYEAQPDKSGLPSDRFSAERPEGSISTLTIQRTEQRDSAMYRCASSSTGDTEPSPLHFGNGTRLTVT.